This T cell receptor (beta chain) was sequenced in a study of T cell responses to AZD1222 COVID-19 vaccine. Germline V gene sequence: CDR1 MGHRA, CDR2 YSYEKL. J was trimmed by 4 bases and V by 4 bases; bases with no gene match: 8. The CDR3 contains 15 residues. Data came from immunoSEQ multiplex PCR; TCRdb stores just in-frame clones and leaves some out. The sample holds some 100,000 clones, 86% seen once. The sequence derives from an adult in good health. The source material was peripheral blood, sampled on day 0 of AZD1222 vaccination. The chain is built from TRBV4-1 and TRBJ2-7, with 9 bases aligning to TRBD1. CDR3 amino acids: CASSRADRGDYEQYF. The CDR3 DNA follows: TGCGCCAGCAGCCGGGCGGACAGGGGCGATTACGAGCAGTACTTC.